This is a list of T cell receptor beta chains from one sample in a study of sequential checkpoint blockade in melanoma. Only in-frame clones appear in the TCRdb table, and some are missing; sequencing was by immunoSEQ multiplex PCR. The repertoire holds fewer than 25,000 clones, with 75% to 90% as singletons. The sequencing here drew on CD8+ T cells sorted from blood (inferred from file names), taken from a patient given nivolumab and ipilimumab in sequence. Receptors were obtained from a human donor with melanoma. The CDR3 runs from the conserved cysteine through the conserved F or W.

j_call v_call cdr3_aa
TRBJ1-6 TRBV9 CASSVSSSPISPLHF
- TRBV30 CAWSGREAYEQYF
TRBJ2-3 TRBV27 CASSSLSEKTSPDTQYF
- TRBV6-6 CASRNLGVTEYEQYF
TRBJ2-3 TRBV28 CASRRTSGRGDTQYF
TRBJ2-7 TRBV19 CASSVKTGAKLVYEQYF
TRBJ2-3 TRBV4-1 CASSGPGLAVTDTQYF
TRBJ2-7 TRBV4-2 CASSQGGLAGALYEQYF
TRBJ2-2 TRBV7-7 CASSSGQGGTGELFF
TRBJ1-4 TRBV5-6 CASSLQVQGARGKLFF
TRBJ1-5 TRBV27 CASRSGAYSNQPQHF
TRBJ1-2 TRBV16 CASSPARAGGSSGCTF
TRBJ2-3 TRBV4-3 CASSQDIAGAADTQYF
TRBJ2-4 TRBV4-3 CASSPRLAGGPGNIQYF
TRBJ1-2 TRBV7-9 CASSFDSYGYTF
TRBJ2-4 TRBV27 CASMGLAGVAKNIQYF
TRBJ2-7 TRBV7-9 CASSSLTSGRAHEQYF
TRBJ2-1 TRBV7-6 CASSLGDRLEQFF
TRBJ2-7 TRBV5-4 CASSLESEQYF
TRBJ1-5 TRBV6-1 CASSLRTGSNQPQHF
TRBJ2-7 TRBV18 CASSSTGHSYEQYF
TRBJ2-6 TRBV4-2 CASSLPGANVLTF
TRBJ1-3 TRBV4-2 CASSRPERRAGNTIYF
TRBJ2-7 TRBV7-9 CASSSNRDRTYEQYF
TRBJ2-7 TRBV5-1 CASSLAGEGYEQYF
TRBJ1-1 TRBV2 CASISDRGEAFF
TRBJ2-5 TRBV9 CASSASLGAGARETQYF
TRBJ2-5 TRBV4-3 CASSQEGRGAVQETQYF
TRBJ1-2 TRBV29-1 CSVDAGNDYGYTF
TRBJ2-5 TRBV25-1 CASSPKEGQGQETQYF